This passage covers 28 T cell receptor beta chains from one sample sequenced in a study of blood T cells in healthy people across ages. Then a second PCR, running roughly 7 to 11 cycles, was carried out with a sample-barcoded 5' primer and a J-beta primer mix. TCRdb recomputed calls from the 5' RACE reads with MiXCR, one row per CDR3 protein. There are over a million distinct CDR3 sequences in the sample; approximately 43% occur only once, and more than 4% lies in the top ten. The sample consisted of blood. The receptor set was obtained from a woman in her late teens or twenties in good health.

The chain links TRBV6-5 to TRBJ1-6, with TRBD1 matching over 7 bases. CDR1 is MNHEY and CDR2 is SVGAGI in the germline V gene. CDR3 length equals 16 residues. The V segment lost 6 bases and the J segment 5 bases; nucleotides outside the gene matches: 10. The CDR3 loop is CASRNTGDGHNSPLHF. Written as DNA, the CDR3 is TGTGCCAGCAGAAATACAGGGGATGGACATAATTCACCCCTCCACTTT.

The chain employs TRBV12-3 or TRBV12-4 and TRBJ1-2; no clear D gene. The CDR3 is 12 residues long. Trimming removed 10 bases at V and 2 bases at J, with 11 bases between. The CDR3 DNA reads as TGTGCCATCGACGGGGAGAACTATGGCTACACCTTC. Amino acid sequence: CAIDGENYGYTF.

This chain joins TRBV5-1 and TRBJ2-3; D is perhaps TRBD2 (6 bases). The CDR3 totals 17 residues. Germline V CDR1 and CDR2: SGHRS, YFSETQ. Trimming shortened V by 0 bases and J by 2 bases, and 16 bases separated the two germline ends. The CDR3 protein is CASSLGRGAGNTDTQYF. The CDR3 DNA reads TGCGCCAGCAGCTTGGGGAGGGGCGCGGGGAACACAGATACGCAGTATTTT.

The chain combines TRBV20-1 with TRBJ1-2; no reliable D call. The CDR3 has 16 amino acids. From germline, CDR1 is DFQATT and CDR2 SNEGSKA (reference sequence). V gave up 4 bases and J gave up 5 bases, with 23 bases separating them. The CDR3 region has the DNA TGCAGTGCTACCCCCTGGGATAAGGACCGACCGTATGGCTACACCTTC. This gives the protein CSATPWDKDRPYGYTF.

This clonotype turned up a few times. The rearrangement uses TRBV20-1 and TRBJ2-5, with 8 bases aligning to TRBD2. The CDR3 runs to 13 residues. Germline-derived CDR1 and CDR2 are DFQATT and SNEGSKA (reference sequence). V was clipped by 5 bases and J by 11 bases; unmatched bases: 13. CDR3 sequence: CSAPPTSANEQYF. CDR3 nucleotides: TGCAGTGCTCCCCCGACTAGCGCGAATGAGCAGTACTTC.

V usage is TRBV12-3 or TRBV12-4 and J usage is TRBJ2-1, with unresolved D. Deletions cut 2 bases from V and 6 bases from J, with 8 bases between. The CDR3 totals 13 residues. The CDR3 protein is CASSLNLGNEQFF. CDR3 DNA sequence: TGTGCCAGCAGTTTAAATTTAGGCAATGAGCAGTTCTTC.

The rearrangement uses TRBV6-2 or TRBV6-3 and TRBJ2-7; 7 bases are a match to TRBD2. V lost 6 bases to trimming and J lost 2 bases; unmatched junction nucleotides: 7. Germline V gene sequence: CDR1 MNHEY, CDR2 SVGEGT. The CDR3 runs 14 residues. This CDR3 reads CASRTTSSPYEQYF. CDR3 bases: TGTGCCAGCAGAACGACTAGCAGCCCCTACGAGCAGTACTTC.

Written as DNA, the CDR3 is TGTGCCAGCAGTCCGCAGGGGCGAGCCCCTGGCTACACCTTC. Translation gives CASSPQGRAPGYTF. This chain links TRBV27 with TRBJ1-2; a weak D match, TRBD1 (6 bases). CDR1 and CDR2 from the germline V gene are MNHEY and SMNVEV (reference sequence). The CDR3 loop spans 14 amino acids. Deletions cut 5 bases from V and 7 bases from J, with 17 bases between.

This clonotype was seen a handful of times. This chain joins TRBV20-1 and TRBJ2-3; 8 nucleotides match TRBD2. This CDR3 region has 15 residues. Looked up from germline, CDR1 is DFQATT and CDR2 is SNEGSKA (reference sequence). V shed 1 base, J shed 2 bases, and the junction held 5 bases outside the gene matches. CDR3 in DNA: TGCAGTGCTAGAGTTAGCGGGGCGGTCACAGATACGCAGTATTTT. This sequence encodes CSARVSGAVTDTQYF.

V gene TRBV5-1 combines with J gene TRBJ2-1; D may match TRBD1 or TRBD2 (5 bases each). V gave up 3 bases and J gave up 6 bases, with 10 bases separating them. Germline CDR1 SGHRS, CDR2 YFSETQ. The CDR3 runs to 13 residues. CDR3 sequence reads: CASSWRQGNEQFF. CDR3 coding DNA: TGCGCCAGCAGCTGGAGGCAGGGCAATGAGCAGTTCTTC. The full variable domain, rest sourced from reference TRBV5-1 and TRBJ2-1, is KAGVTQTPRYLIKTRGQQVTLSCSPISGHRSVSWYQQTPGQGLQFLFEYFSETQRNKGNFPGRFSGRQFSNSRSEMNVSTLELGDSALYLCASSWRQGNEQFFGPGTRLTVL.

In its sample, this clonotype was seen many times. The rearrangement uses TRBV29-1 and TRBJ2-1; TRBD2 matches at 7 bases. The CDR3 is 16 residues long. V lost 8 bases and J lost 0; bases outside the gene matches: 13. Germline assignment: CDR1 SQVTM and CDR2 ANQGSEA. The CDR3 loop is CSLRLAARTSYNEQFF. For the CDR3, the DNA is TGCAGCCTCCGGCTAGCGGCCAGGACCTCCTACAATGAGCAGTTCTTC.

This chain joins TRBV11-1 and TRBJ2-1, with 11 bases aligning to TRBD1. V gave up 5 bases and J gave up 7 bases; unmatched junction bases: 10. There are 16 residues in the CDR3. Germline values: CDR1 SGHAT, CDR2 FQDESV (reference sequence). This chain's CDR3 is CASSKRGTGGRNEQFF. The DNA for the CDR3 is TGTGCCAGCAGCAAGCGCGGGACAGGGGGTAGGAATGAGCAGTTCTTC.

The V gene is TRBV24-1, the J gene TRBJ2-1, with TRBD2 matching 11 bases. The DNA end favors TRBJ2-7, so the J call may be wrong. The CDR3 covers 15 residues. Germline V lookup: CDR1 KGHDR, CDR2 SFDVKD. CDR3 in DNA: TGTGCCACCAGTGAAATAGCGGGAGGGTTCAATGAGCAGTACTTC. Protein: CATSEIAGGFNEQYF.

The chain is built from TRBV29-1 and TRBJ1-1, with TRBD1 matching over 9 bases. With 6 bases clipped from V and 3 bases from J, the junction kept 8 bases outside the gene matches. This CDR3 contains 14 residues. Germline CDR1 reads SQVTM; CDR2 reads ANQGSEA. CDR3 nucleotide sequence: TGCAGCGTCCATAGACAGGGGGAGGACACTGAAGCTTTCTTT. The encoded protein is CSVHRQGEDTEAFF.

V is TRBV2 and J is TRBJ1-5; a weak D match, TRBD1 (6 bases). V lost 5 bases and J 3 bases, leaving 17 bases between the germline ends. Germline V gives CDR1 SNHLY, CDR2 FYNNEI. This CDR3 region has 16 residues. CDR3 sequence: CASSQQGAGTNQPQHF. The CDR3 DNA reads TGTGCCAGCAGTCAACAGGGAGCGGGAACCAATCAGCCCCAGCATTTT.

The CDR3: CASGGIGNTIYF. As DNA, the CDR3 is TGTGCCAGCGGGGGTATAGGAAACACCATATATTTT. The rearrangement joins TRBV27 to TRBJ1-3; possibly TRBD1 for D (5 bases). CDR1 is MNHEY and CDR2 is SMNVEV in the germline V gene (reference sequence). Trimming removed 8 bases at V and 4 bases at J, with 9 bases between. The CDR3 length is 12 residues.

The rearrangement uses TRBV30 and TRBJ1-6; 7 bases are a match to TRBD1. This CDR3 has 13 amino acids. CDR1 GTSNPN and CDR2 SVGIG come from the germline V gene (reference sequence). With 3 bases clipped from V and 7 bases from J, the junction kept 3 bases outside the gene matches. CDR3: CAWRGGGNSPLHF. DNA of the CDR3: TGTGCCTGGAGGGGAGGGGGCAATTCACCCCTCCACTTT.

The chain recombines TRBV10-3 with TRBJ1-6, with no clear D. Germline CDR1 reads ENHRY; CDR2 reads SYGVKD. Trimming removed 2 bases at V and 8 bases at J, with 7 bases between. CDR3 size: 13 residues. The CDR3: CAISEGRDSPLHF. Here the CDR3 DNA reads TGTGCCATCAGTGAGGGGAGAGATTCACCCCTCCACTTT.

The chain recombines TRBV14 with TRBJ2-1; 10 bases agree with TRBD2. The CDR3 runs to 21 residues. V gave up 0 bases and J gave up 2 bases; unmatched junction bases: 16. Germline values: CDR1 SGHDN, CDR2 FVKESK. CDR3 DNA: TGTGCCAGCAGCCAAGATCAGTCGGGACTAGCGCGTCATCGACCCTACAATGAGCAGTTCTTC. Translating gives CASSQDQSGLARHRPYNEQFF.

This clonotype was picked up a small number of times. As DNA, the CDR3 is TGTGCCAGCAGTGACGCTTTAAACTACGAGCAGTACTTC. This encodes CASSDALNYEQYF. The chain joins TRBV25-1 to TRBJ2-7; D gene unclear. The CDR3 loop spans 13 amino acids. Trimming cost V 3 bases and J 3 bases, with 9 bases left between them. Germline V gene sequence: CDR1 MGHDK, CDR2 SYGVNS.

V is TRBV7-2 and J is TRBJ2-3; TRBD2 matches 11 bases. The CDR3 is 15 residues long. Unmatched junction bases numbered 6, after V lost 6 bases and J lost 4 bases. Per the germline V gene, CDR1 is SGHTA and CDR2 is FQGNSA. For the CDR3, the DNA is TGTGCCAGCAGTTCACTAGCGGGAGACGCAGATACGCAGTATTTT. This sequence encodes CASSSLAGDADTQYF.

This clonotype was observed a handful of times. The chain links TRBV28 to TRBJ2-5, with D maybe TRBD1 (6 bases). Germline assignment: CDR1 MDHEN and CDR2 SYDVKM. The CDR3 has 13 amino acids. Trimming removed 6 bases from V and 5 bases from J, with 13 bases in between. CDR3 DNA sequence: TGTGCCAGCAGACAACAGGGTTACGAGACCCAGTACTTC. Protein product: CASRQQGYETQYF.

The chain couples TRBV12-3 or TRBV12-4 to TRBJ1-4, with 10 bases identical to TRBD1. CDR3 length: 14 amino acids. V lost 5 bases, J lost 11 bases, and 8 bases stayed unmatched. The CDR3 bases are TGTGCCAGCAGTGTTAGACAGGGGGCGAGGAAACTGTTTTTT. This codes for CASSVRQGARKLFF.

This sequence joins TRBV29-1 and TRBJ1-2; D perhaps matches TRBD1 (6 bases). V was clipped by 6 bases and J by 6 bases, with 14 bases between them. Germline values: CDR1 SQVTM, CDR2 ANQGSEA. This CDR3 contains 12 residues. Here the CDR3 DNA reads TGCAGCGTCGCCGACAGGCCCGATGGCTACACCTTC. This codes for CSVADRPDGYTF.

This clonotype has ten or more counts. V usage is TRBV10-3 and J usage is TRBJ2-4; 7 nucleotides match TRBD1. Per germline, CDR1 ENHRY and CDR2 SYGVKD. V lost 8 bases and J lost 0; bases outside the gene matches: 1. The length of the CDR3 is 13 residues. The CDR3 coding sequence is TGTGCCATCTACAGGGGAGCCAAAAACATTCAGTACTTC. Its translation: CAIYRGAKNIQYF.

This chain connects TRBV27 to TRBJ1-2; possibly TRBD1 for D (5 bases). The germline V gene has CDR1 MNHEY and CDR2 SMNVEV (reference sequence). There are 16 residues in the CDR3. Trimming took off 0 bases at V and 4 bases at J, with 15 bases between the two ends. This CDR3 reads CASSLSGGVVGYGYTF. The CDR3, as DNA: TGTGCCAGCAGTTTATCGGGGGGGGTCGTCGGCTATGGCTACACCTTC.

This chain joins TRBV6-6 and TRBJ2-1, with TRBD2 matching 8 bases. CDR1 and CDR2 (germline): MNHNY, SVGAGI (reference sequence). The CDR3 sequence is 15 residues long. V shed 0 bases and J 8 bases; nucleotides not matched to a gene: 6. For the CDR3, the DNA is TGTGCCAGCAGTTACTCCGGGAGGGCCCTCGATGAGCAGTTCTTC. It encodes CASSYSGRALDEQFF.

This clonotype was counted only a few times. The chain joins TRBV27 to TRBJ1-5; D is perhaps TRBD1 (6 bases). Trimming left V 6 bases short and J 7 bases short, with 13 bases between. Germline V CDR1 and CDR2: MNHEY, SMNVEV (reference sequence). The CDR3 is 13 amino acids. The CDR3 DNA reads TGTGCCAGCAGCGAGGGGGTTACGCAGCCCCAGCATTTT. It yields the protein CASSEGVTQPQHF.